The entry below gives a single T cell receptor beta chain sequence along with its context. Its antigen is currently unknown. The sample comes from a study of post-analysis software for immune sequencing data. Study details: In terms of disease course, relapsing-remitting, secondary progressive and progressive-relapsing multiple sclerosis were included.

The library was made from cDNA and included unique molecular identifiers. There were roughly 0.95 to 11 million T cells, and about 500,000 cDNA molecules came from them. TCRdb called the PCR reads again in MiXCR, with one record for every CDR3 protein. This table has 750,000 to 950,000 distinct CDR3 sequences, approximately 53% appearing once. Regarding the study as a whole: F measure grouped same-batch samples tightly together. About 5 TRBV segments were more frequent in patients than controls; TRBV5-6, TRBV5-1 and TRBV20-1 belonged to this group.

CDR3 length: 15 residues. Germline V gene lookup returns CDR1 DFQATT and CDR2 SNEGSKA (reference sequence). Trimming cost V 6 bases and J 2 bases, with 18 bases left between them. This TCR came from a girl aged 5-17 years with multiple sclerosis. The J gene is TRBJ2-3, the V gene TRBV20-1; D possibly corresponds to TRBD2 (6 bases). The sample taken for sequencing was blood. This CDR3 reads CSASVISGTTDTQYF. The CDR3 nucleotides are TGCAGTGCATCCGTTATTAGCGGCACCACAGATACGCAGTATTTT.